A single sample gave rise to the 4 T cell receptor beta chains below, sequenced in a study of technical replicates of blood from a few donors. Repertoires were generated with immunoSEQ multiplex PCR, while TCRdb's copy carries only in-frame clones and drops some. The data show tens of thousands of clones, 86% seen once. The specimen was PBMCs. The receptor source for this set is a human donor in good health. Some clones in this sample may be carry-over from other donors' samples.

This chain uses TRBV19 with TRBJ2-5, with 7 positions matching TRBD2. Per the germline V gene, CDR1 is LNHDA and CDR2 is SQIVND (reference sequence). V dropped 3 bases and J dropped 0; count of bases not matched to a gene: 10. The CDR3 sequence is 17 residues long. The CDR3 spells CASSMRASGGYQETQYF. The CDR3 nucleotides read TGTGCCAGTAGTATGAGGGCTAGCGGAGGTTACCAAGAGACCCAGTACTTC.

The chain carries TRBV11-2 and TRBJ2-5; the D is unclear. The CDR3 sequence is 14 residues long. Germline CDR1 reads SGHAT; CDR2 reads FQNNGV. V was cut by 1 base and J by 7 bases, with 13 bases left in between. In DNA, the CDR3 is TGTGCCAGCAGCTTAGTTGGCGGTTCGGGGACCCAGTACTTC. It specifies CASSLVGGSGTQYF.

This chain joins TRBV7-6 and TRBJ1-2, with D perhaps TRBD1 (5 bases). Germline V gene sequence: CDR1 SGHVS, CDR2 FNYEAQ. The germline V and J ends were trimmed by 1 base and 8 bases, with 11 bases remaining between them. The CDR3 runs 13 residues. The CDR3 nucleotides read TGTGCCAGCAGCTTAGATCCAGGGTCGGGCTACACCTTC. This encodes CASSLDPGSGYTF.

The chain uses TRBV6-1 and TRBJ1-5; 8 bases match TRBD1. Germline lookup yields CDR1 MNHNS and CDR2 SASEGT. The CDR3 runs 14 residues. V shed 6 bases and J 7 bases; nucleotides not matched to a gene: 8. The CDR3 sequence is CASSNTQGGQPQHF. Here the CDR3 DNA reads TGTGCCAGCAGCAATACACAGGGGGGACAGCCCCAGCATTTT.